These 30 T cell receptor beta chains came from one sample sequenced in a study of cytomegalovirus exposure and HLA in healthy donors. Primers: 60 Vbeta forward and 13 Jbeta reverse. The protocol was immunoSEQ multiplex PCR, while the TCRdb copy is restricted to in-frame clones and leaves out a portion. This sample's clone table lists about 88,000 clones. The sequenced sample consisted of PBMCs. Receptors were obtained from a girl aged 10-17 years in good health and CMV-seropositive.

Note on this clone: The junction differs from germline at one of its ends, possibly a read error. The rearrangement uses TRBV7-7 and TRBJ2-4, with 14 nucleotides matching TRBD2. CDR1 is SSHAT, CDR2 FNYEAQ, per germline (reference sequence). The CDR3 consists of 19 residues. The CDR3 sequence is CASSMTSGGASGAKNIQYF. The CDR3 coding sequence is TGTGCTAGCAGCATGACTAGCGGGGGGGCCAGTGGCGCCAAAAACATTCAGTACTTC.

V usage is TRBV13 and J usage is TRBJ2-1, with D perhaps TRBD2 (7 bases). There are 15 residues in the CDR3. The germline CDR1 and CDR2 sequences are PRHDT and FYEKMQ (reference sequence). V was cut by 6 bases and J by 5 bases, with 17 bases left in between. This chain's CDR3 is CASRVRGGTDNEQFF. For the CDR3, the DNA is TGTGCCAGCAGAGTGAGGGGGGGAACCGACAATGAGCAGTTCTTC. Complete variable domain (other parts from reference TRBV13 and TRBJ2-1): AAGVIQSPRHLIKEKRETATLKCYPIPRHDTVYWYQQGPGQDPQFLISFYEKMQSDKGSIPDRFSAQQFSDYHSELNMSSLELGDSALYFCASRVRGGTDNEQFFGPGTRLTVL.

CDR3 in DNA: TGTGCCAGCAGCTCCAGGGGGCCAGGAAACACCATATATTTT. Its translation: CASSSRGPGNTIYF. The chain uses TRBV11-3 and TRBJ1-3; 8 positions match TRBD1. Per the germline V gene, CDR1 is SGHNT and CDR2 is YENEEA. This CDR3 is built from 14 residues. Germline trimming cut 4 bases from V and 4 bases from J; bases unmatched to any gene: 3.

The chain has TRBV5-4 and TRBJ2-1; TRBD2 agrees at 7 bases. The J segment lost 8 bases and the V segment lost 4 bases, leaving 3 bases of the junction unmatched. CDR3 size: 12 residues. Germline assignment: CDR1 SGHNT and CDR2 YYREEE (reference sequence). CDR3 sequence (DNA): TGTGCCAGCAGCCCCGGGGGGTATGAGCAGTTCTTC. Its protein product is CASSPGGYEQFF.

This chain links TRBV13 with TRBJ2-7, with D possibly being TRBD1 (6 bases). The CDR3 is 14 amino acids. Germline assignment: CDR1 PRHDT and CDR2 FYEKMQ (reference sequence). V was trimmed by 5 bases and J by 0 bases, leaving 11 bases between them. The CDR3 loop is CASSEQGSSYEQYF. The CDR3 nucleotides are TGTGCCAGCAGCGAACAGGGAAGCTCCTACGAGCAGTACTTC.

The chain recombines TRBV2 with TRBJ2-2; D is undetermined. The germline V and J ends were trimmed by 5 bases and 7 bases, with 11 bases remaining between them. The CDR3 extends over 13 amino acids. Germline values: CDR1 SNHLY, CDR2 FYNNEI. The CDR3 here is CASSTVSGGELFF. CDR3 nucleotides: TGTGCCAGCAGTACCGTCAGTGGCGGGGAGCTGTTTTTT.

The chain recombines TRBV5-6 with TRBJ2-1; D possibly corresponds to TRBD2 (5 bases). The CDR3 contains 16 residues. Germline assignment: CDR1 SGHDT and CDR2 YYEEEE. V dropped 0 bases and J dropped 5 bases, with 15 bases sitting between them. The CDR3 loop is CASSLVGWHGDNEQFF. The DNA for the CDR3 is TGTGCCAGCAGCTTGGTGGGGTGGCACGGGGACAATGAGCAGTTCTTC.

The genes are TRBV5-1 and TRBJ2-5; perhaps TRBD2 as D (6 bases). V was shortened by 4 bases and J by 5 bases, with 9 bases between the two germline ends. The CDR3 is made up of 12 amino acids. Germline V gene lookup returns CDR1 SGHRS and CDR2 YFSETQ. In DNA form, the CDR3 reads TGCGCCAGCAGCGGGGGGATGGAGACCCAGTACTTC. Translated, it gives CASSGGMETQYF.

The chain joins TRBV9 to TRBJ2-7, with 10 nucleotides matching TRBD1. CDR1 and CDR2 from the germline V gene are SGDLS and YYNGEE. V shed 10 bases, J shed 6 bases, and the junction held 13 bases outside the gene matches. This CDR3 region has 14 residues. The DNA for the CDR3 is TGTGCCGGCGGGACCGGGACAGGGGATTTCGAGCAGTACTTC. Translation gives CAGGTGTGDFEQYF.

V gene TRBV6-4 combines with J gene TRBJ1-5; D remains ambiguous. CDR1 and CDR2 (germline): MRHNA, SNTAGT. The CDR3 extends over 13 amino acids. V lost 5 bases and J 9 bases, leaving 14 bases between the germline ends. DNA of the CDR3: TGTGCCAGCAGTCAGGACCGGGGATGGCCCCAGCATTTT. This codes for CASSQDRGWPQHF.

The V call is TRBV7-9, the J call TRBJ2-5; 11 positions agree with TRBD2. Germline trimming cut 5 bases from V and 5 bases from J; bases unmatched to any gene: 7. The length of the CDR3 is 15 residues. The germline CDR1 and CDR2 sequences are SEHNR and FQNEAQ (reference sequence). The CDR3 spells CASSLTSGVRETQYF. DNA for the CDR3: TGTGCCAGCAGCCTGACTAGCGGGGTCAGGGAGACCCAGTACTTC.

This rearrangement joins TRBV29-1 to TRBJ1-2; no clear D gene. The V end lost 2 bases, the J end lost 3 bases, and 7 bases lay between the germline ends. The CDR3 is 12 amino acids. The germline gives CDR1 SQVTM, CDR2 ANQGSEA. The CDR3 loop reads CSVELRDYGYTF. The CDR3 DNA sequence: TGCAGCGTTGAACTGAGAGACTATGGCTACACCTTC.

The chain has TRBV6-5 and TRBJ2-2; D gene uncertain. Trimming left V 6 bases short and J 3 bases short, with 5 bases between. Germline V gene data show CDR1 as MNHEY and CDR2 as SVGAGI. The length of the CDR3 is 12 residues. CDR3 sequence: CASSLDTGELFF. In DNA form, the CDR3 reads TGTGCCAGCAGCTTAGACACCGGGGAGCTGTTTTTT.

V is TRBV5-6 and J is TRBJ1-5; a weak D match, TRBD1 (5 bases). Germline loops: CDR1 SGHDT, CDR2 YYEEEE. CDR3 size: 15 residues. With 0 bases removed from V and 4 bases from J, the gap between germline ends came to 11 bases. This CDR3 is CASSLAGGPNQPQHF. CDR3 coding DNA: TGTGCCAGCAGCTTGGCGGGGGGACCTAATCAGCCCCAGCATTTT.

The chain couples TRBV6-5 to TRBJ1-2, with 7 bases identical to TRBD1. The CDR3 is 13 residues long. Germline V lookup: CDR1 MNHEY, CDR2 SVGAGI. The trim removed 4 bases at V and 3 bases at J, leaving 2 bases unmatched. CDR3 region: CASSSTGDYGYTF. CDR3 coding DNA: TGTGCCAGCAGTTCCACAGGGGACTATGGCTACACCTTC.

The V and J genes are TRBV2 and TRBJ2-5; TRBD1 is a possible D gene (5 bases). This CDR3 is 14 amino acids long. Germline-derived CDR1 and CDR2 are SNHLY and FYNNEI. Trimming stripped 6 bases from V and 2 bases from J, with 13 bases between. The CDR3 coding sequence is TGTGCCAGCAGAGTAGGACAATTACAAGAGACCCAGTACTTC. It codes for CASRVGQLQETQYF. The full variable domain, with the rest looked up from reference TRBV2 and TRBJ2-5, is EPEVTQTPSHQVTQMGQEVILRCVPISNHLYFYWYRQILGQKVEFLVSFYNNEISEKSEIFDDQFSVERPDGSNFTLKIRSTKLEDSAMYFCASRVGQLQETQYFGPGTRLLVL.

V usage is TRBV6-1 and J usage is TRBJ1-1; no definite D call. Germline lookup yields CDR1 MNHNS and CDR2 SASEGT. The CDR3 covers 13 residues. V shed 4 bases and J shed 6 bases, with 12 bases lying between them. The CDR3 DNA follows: TGTGCCAGCAGTGCGGGCAGGACTTCTGAAGCTTTCTTT. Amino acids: CASSAGRTSEAFF.

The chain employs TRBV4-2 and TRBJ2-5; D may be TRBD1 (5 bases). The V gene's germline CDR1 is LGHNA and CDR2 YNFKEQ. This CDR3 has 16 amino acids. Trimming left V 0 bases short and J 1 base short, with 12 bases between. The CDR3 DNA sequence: TGTGCCAGCAGCCAAGATCAGAGTAGGGGCCAAGAGACCCAGTACTTC. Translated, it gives CASSQDQSRGQETQYF.

The CDR3 bases are TGTGCCAGCAGCTTATCGGGACAGAACAATCAGCCCCAGCATTTT. It codes for CASSLSGQNNQPQHF. The rearrangement uses TRBV11-2 and TRBJ1-5; 7 nucleotides match TRBD1. V dropped 2 bases and J dropped 3; count of bases not matched to a gene: 4. Germline V gives CDR1 SGHAT, CDR2 FQNNGV. The length of the CDR3 is 15 residues.

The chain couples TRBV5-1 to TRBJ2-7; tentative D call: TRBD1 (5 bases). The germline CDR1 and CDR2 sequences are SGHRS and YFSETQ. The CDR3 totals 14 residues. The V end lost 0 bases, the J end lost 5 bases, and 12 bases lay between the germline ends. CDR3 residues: CASSLGGAGNEQYV. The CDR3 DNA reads TGCGCCAGCAGCTTGGGTGGGGCAGGGAACGAGCAGTACGTC.

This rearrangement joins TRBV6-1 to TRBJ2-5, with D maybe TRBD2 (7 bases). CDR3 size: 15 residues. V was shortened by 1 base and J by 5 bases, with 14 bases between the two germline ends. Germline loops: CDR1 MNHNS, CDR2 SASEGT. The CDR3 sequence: CASSEVGGGHETQYF. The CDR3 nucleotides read TGTGCCAGCAGTGAAGTGGGGGGGGGCCACGAGACCCAGTACTTC.

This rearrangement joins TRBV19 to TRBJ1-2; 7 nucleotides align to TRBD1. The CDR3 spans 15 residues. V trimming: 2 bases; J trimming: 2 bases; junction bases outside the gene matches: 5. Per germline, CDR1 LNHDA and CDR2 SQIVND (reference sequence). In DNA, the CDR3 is TGTGCCAGTAGTATATCGCCAGGGGGGAACTATGGCTACACCTTC. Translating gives CASSISPGGNYGYTF.

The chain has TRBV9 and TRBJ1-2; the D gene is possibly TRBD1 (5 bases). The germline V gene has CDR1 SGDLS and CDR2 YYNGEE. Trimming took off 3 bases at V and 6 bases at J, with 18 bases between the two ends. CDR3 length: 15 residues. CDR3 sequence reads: CASSGGGRGQDGYTF. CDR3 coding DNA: TGTGCCAGCAGCGGCGGTGGTAGGGGTCAGGATGGCTACACCTTC.

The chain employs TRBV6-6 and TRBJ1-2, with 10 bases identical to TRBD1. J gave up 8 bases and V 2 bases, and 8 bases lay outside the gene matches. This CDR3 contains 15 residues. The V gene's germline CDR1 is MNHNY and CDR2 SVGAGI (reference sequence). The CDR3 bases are TGTGCCAGCAGTTACCCCCGGGACAGGGGTGGCGGCTACACCTTC. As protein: CASSYPRDRGGGYTF.

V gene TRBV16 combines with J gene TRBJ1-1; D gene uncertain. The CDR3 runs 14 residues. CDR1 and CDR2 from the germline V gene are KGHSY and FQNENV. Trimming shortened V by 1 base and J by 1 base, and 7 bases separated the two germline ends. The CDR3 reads CASSQFPKNTEAFF. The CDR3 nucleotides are TGTGCCAGCAGCCAATTCCCCAAGAACACTGAAGCTTTCTTT. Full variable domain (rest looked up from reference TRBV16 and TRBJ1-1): GEEVAQTPKHLVRGEGQKAKLYCAPIKGHSYVFWYQQVLKNEFKFLISFQNENVFDETGMPKERFSAKCLPNSPCSLEIQATKLEDSAVYFCASSQFPKNTEAFFGQGTRLTVV.

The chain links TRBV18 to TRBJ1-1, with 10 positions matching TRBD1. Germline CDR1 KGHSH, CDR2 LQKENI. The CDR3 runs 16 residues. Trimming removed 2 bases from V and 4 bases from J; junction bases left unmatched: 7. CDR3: CASSPGVDRGATEAFF. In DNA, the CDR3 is TGTGCCAGCTCACCAGGCGTGGACAGGGGGGCCACTGAAGCTTTCTTT.

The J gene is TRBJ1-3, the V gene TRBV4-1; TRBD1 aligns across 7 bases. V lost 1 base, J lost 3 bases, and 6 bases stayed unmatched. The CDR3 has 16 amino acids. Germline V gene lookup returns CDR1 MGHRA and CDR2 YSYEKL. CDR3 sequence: CASSQVVGGIGNTIYF. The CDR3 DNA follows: TGCGCCAGCAGCCAAGTAGTAGGGGGCATTGGAAACACCATATATTTT.

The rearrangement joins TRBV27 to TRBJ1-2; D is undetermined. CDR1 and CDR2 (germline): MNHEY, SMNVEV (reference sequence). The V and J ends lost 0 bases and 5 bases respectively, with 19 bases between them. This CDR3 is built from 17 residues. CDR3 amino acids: CASSLSVGPGTGYGYTF. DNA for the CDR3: TGTGCCAGCAGTTTATCGGTCGGTCCCGGAACGGGGTATGGCTACACCTTC.

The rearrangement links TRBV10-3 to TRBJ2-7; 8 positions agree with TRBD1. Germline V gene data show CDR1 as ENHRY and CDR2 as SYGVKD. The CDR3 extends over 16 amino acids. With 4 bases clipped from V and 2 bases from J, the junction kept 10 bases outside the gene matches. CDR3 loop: CAISGTRGPGPYEQYF. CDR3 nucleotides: TGTGCCATCAGTGGAACCAGGGGGCCAGGCCCCTACGAGCAGTACTTC.

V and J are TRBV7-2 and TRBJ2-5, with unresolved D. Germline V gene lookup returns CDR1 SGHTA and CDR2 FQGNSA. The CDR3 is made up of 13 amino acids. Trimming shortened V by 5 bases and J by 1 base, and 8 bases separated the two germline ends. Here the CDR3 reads CASSPSVQETQYF. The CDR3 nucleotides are TGTGCCAGCAGCCCCAGCGTCCAAGAGACCCAGTACTTC.